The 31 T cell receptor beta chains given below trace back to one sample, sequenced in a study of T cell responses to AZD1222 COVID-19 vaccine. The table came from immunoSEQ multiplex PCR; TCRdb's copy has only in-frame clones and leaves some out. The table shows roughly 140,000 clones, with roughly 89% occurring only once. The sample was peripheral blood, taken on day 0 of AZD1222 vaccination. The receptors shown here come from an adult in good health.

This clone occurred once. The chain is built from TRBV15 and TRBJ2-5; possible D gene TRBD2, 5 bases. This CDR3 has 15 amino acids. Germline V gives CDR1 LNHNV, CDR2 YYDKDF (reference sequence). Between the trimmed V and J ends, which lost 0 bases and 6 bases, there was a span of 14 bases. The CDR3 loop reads CATSRDLAKGKTQYF. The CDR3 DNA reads TGTGCCACCAGCAGAGATCTAGCTAAAGGGAAGACCCAGTACTTC.

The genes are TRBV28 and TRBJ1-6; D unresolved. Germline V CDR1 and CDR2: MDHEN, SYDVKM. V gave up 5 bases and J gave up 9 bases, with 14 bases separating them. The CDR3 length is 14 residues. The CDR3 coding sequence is TGTGCCAGCAGTCCGGGCCTACCGACTTCACCCCTCCACTTT. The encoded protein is CASSPGLPTSPLHF.

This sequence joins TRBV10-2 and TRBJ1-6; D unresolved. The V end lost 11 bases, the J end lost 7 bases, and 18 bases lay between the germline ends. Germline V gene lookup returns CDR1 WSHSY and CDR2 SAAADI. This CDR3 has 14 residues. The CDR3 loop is CACSFQDQNSPLHF. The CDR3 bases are TGCGCCTGCTCCTTCCAGGACCAAAATTCACCCCTCCACTTT.

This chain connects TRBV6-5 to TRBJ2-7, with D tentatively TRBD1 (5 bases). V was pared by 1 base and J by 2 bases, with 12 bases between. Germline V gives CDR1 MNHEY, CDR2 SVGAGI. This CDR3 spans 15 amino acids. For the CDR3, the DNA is TGTGCCAGCAGTTACTTAGGGGTTCCCCCCTACGAGCAGTACTTC. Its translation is CASSYLGVPPYEQYF.

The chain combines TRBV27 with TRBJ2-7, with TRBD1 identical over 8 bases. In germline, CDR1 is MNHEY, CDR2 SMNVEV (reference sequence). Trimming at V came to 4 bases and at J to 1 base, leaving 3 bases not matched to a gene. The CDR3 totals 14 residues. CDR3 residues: CASSYGTGSYEQYF. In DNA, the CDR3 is TGTGCCAGCAGTTACGGGACAGGATCCTACGAGCAGTACTTC.

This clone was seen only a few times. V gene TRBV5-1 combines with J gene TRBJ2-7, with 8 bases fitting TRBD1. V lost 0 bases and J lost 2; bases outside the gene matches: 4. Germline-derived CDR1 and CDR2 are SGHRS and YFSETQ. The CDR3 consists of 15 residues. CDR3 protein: CASSLETGVAYEQYF. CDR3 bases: TGCGCCAGCAGCTTGGAGACAGGGGTCGCCTACGAGCAGTACTTC.

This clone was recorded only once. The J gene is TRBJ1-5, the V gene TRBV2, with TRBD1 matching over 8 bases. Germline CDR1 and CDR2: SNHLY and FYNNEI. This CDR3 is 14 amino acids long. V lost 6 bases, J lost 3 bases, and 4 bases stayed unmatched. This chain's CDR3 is CASSGTGLNQPQHF. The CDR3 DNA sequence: TGTGCCAGCAGCGGGACAGGTCTCAATCAGCCCCAGCATTTT.

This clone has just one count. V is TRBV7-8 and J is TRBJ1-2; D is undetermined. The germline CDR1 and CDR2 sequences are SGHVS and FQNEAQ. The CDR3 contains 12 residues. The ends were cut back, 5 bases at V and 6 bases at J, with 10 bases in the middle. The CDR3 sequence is CASSLTRDGYTF. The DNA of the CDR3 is TGTGCCAGCAGCCTGACAAGAGATGGCTACACCTTC.

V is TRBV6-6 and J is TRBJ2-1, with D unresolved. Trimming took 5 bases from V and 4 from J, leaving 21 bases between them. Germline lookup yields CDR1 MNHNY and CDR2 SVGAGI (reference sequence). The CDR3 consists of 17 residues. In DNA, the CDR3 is TGTGCCAGCAGTCCCGGGCCGGGCTATGGGGATTACAATGAGCAGTTCTTC. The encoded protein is CASSPGPGYGDYNEQFF.

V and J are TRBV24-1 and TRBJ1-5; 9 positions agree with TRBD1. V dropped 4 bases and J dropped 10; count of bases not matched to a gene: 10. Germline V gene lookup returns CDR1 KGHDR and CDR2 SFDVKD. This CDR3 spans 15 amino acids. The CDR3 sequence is CATSEAGTGLTPQHF. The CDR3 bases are TGTGCCACCAGTGAGGCCGGGACAGGGCTCACCCCCCAGCATTTT.

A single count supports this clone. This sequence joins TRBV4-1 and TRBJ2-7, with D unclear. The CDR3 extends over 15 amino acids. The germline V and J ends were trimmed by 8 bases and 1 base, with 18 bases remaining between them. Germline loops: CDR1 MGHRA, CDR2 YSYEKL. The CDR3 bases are TGCGCCAGCCGACCGCTCGGAACTCCATCCTACGAGCAGTACTTC. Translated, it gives CASRPLGTPSYEQYF.

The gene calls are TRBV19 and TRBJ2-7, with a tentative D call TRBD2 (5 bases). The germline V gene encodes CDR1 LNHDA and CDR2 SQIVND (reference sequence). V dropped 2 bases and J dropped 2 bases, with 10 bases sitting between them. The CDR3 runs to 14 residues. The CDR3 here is CASSINSDPYEQYF. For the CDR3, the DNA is TGTGCCAGTAGTATAAATAGCGATCCCTACGAGCAGTACTTC.

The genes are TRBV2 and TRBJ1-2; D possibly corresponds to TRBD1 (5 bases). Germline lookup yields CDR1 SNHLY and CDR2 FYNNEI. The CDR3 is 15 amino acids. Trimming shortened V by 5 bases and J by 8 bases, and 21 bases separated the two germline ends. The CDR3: CASSPSGTVNRGYTF. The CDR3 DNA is TGTGCCAGCAGTCCTTCAGGGACGGTTAACAGGGGCTACACCTTC.

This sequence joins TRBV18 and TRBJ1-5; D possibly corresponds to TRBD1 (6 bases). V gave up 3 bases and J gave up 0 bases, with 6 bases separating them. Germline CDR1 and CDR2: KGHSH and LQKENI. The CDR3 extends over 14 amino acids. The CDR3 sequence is CASSPGHSNQPQHF. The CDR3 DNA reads TGTGCCAGCTCACCGGGACATAGCAATCAGCCCCAGCATTTT.

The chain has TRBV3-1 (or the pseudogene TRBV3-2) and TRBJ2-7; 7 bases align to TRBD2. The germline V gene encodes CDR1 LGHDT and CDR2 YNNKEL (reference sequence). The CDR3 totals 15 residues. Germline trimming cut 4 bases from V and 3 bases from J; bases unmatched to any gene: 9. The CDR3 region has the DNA TGTGCCAGCAGCCCTTTCTTGGGCGGGAGCTACGAGCAGTACTTC. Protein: CASSPFLGGSYEQYF.

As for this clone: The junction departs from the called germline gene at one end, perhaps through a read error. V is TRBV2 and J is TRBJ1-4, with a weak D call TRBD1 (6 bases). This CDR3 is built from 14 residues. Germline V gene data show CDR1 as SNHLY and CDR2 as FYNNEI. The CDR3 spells CASTERGRAEKLFF. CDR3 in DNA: TGTGCCAGCACTGAACGGGGGCGCGCTGAAAAACTGTTTTTT.

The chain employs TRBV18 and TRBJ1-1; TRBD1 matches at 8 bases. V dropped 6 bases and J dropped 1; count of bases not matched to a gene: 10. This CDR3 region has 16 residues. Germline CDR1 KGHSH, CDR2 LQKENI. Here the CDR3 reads CASSPGRTGPNTEAFF. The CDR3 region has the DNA TGTGCCAGCTCCCCAGGGAGGACAGGGCCGAACACTGAAGCTTTCTTT. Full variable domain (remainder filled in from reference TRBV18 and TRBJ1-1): NAGVMQNPRHLVRRRGQEARLRCSPMKGHSHVYWYRQLPEEGLKFMVYLQKENIIDESGMPKERFSAEFPKEGPSILRIQQVVRGDSAAYFCASSPGRTGPNTEAFFGQGTRLTVV.

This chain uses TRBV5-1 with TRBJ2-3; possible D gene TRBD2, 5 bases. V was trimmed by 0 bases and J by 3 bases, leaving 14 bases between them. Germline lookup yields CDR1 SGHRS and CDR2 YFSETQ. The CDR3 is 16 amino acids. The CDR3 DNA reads TGCGCCAGCAGCTTGGCCGTAGGACTGGGAACAGATACGCAGTATTTT. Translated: CASSLAVGLGTDTQYF.

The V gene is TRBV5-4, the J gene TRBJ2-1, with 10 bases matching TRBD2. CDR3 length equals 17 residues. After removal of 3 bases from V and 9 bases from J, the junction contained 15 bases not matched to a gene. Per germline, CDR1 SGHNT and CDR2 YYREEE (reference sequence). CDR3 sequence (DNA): TGTGCCAGCAGCTCGGCTAGCGGTGAGCGGGAGGGGGGTGAGCAGTTCTTC. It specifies CASSSASGEREGGEQFF.

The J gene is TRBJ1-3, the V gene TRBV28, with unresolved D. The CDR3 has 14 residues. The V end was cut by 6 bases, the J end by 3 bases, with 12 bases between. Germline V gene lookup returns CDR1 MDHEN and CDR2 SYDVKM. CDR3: CASSQLGDGNTIYF. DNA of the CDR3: TGTGCCAGCAGCCAACTCGGGGATGGAAACACCATATATTTT.

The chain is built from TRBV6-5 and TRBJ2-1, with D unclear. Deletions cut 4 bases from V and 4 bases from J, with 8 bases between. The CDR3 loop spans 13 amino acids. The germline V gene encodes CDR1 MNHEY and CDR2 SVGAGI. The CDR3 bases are TGTGCCAGCAGTTTTGACCATTACAATGAGCAGTTCTTC. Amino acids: CASSFDHYNEQFF.

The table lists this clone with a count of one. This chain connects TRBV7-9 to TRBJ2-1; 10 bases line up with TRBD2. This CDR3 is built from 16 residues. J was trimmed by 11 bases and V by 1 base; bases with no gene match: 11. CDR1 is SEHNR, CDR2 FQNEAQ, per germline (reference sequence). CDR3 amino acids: CASSLVSGRATMKQFF. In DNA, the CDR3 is TGTGCCAGCAGCTTAGTGAGCGGGAGGGCTACAATGAAGCAGTTCTTC.

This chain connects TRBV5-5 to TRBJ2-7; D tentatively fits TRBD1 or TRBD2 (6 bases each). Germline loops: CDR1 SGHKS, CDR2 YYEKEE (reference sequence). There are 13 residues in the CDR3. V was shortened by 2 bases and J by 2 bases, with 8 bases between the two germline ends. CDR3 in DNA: TGTGCCAGCAGCTTAGGGGGGACCTACGAGCAGTACTTC. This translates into CASSLGGTYEQYF.

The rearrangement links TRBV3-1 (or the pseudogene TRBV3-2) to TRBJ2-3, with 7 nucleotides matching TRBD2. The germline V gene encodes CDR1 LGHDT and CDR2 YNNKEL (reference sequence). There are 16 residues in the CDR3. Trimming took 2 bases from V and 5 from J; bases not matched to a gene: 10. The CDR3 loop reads CASSQSMAGVGDTQYF. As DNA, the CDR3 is TGTGCCAGCAGCCAATCTATGGCGGGAGTTGGAGATACGCAGTATTTT.

CDR3 bases: TGTGCCAGCAGCTTAGCGTACACACAGGGCTGGGGCTACACCTTC. Encoded protein: CASSLAYTQGWGYTF. V and J are TRBV7-8 and TRBJ1-2, with D maybe TRBD1 (6 bases). V was shortened by 0 bases and J by 8 bases, with 16 bases between the two germline ends. Germline V gene sequence: CDR1 SGHVS, CDR2 FQNEAQ. CDR3 length: 15 residues.

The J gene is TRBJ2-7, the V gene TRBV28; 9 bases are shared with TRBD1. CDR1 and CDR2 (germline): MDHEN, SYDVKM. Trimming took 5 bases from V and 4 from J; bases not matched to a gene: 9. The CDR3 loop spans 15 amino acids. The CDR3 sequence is CASSPRDRADYEQYF. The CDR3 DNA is TGTGCCAGCAGTCCCCGGGACAGGGCGGATTACGAGCAGTACTTC.

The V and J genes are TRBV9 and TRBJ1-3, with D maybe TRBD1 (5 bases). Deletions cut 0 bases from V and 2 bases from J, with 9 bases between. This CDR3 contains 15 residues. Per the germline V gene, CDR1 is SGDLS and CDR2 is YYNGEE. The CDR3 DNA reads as TGTGCCAGCAGCGTAGGCAAGGGACCTGGAAACACCATATATTTT. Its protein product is CASSVGKGPGNTIYF. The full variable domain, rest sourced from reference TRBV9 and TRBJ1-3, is DSGVTQTPKHLITATGQRVTLRCSPRSGDLSVYWYQQSLDQGLQFLIQYYNGEERAKGNILERFSAQQFPDLHSELNLSSLELGDSALYFCASSVGKGPGNTIYFGEGSWLTVV.

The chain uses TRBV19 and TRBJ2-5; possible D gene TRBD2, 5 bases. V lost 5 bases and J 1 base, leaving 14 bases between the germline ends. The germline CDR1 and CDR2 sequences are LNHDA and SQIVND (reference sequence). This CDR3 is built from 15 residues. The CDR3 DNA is TGTGCCAGTAGTGGAGGCGGGTTATTCCAAGAGACCCAGTACTTC. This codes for CASSGGGLFQETQYF.

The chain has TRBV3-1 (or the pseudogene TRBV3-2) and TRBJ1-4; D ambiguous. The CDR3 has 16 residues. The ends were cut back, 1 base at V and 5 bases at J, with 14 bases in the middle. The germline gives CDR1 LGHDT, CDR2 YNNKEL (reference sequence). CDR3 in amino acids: CASSQGDGRWNEKLFF. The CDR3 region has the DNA TGTGCCAGCAGCCAAGGTGACGGACGGTGGAATGAAAAACTGTTTTTT.

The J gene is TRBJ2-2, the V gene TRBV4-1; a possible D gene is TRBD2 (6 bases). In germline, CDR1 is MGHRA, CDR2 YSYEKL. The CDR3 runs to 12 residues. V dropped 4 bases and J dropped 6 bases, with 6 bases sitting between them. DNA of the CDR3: TGCGCCAGCAGCCCGGGAGCCGGGGAGCTGTTTTTT. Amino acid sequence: CASSPGAGELFF.

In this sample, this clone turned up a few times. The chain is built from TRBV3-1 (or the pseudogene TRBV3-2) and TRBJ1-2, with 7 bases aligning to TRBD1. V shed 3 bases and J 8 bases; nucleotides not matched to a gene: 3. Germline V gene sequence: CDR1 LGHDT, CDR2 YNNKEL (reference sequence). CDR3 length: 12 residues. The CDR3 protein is CASSHRDRGYTF. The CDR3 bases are TGTGCCAGCAGCCACCGGGACAGAGGCTACACCTTC.